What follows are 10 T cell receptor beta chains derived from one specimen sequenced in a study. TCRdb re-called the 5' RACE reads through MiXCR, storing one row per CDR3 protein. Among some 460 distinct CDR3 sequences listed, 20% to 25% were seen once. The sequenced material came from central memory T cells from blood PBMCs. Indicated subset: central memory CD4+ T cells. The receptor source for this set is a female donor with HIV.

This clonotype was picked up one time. CDR3 region: CATSAGNNSPLHF. The CDR3 coding sequence is TGTGCCACCAGCGCAGGGAATAATTCACCCCTCCACTTT. The rearrangement links TRBV15 to TRBJ1-6, with D possibly matching TRBD1 (5 bases). This CDR3 comprises 13 residues. CDR1 LNHNV and CDR2 YYDKDF come from the germline V gene (reference sequence). The ends were cut back, 5 bases at V and 5 bases at J, with 7 bases in the middle.

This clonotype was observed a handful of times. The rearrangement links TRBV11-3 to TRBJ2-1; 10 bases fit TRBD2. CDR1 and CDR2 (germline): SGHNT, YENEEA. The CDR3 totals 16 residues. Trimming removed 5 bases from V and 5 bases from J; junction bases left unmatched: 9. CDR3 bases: TGTGCCAGCAGCCCAAAAAGCGGGAGGGCCGACAATGAGCAGTTCTTC. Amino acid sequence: CASSPKSGRADNEQFF.

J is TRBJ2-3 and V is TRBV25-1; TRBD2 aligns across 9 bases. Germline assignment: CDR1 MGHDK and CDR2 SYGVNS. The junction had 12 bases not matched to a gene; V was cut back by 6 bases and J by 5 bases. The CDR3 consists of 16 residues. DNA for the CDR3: TGTGCCAGCAGGGAGGCCGGCGGGGGGGCCATAGATACGCAGTATTTT. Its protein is CASREAGGGAIDTQYF. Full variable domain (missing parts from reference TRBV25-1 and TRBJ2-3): EADIYQTPRYLVIGTGKKITLECSQTMGHDKMYWYQQDPGMELHLIHYSYGVNSTEKGDLSSESTVSRIRTEHFPLTLESARPSHTSQYLCASREAGGGAIDTQYFGPGTRLTVL.

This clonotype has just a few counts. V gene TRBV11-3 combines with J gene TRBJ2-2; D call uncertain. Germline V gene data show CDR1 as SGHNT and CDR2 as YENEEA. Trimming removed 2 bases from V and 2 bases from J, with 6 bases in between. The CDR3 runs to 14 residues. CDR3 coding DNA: TGTGCCAGCAGCTTAAACCAAAACACCGGGGAGCTGTTTTTT. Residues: CASSLNQNTGELFF. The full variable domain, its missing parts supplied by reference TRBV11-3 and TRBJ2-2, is EAGVVQSPRYKIIEKKQPVAFWCNPISGHNTLYWYLQNLGQGPELLIRYENEEAVDDSQLPKDRFSAERLKGVDSTLKIQPAELGDSAVYLCASSLNQNTGELFFGEGSRLTVL.

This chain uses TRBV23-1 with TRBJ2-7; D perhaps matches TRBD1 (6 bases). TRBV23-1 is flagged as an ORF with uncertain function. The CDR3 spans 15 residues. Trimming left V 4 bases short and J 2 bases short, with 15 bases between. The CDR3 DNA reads TGCGCCAGCAGTCGTCGGGACACCGGAACCTACGAGCAGTACGTC. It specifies CASSRRDTGTYEQYV.

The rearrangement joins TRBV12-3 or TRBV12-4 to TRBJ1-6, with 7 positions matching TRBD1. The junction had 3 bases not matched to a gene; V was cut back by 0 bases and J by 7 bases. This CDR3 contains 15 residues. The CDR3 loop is CASSLAGDRNSPLHF. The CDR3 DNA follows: TGTGCCAGCAGTTTAGCGGGGGACAGAAATTCACCCCTCCACTTT.

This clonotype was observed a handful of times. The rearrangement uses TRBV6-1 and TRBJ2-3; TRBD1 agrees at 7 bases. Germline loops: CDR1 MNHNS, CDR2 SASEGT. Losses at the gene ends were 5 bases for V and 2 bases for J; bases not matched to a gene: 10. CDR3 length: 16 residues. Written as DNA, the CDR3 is TGTGCCAGCAGTAGGACAGGTGGGGCCCCCACAGATACGCAGTATTTT. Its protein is CASSRTGGAPTDTQYF.

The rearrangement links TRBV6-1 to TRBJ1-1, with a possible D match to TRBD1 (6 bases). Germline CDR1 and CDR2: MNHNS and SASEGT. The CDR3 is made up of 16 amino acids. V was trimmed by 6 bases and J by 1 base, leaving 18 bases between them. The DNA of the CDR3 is TGTGCCAGCAGCCCGATCCAGGGGCTTGGGAACACTGAAGCTTTCTTT. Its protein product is CASSPIQGLGNTEAFF.

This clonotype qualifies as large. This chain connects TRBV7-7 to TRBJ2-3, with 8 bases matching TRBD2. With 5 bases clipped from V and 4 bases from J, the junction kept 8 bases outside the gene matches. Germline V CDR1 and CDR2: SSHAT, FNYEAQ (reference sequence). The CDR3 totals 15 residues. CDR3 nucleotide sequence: TGTGCCAGCAGCGCGACGGGGGGGCCGGCAGATACGCAGTATTTT. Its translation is CASSATGGPADTQYF.

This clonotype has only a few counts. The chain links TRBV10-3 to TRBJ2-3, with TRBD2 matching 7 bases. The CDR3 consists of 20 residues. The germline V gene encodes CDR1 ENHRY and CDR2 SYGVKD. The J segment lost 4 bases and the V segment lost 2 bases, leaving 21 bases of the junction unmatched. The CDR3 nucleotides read TGTGCCATCAGTGAGGGCTCTGGGAGACTAGCAGTTATGGAGGCAGATACGCAGTATTTT. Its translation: CAISEGSGRLAVMEADTQYF.